The T cell receptor beta chain under discussion was sequenced for a study of post-analysis software for immune sequencing data. For the study at large: Relapsing-remitting, secondary progressive and progressive-relapsing forms made up the multiple sclerosis disease courses. Study findings and constraints: Normalized Chao1 diversity in multiple sclerosis patients fell significantly below that of controls. Higher frequency in patients than in controls was seen for 5 or 6 TRBV segments, with TRBV5-6, TRBV5-1 and TRBV20-1 among them.

Incorporated into the TCR beta cDNA libraries were unique molecular identifiers, which served to reduce PCR and sequencing biases. It was from roughly 1 to 10 million T cells that 500,000 or so cDNA molecules came. Using its own MiXCR run on the PCR reads, TCRdb lists one record per CDR3 protein. The sample lists hundreds of thousands of distinct CDR3 sequences, less than 35% occurring once. There are 16 residues in the CDR3. CDR1 is SGHTA and CDR2 is FQGNSA in the germline V gene. A note on this clonotype: The antigen is not known. Sequence at one end of the junction differs from germline and may be a read error.

Sequenced: blood. The sequence was obtained from a girl aged 10 to 17 with multiple sclerosis. The chain carries TRBV7-2 and TRBJ2-3, with 8 nucleotides matching TRBD1. Here the CDR3 reads CAGSLVTGVWTDTQYF. CDR3 nucleotides: TGTGCCGGCAGCTTAGTGACAGGGGTTTGGACAGATACGCAGTATTTT.